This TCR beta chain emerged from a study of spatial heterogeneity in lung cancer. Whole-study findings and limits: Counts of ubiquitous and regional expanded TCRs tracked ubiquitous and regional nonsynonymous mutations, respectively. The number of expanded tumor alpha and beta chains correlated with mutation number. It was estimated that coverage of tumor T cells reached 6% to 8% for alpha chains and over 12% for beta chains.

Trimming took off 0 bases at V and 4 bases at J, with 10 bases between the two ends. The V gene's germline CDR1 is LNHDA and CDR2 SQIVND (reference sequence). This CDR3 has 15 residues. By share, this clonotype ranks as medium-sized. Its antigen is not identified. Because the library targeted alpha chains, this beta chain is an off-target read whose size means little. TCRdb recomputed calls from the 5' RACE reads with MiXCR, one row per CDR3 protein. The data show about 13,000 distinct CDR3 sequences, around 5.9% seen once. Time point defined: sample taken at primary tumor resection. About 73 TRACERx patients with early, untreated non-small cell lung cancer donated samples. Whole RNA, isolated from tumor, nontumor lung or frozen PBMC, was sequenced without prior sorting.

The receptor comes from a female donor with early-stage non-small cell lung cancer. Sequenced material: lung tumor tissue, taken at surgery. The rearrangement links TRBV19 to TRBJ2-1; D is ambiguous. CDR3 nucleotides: TGTGCCAGTAGTATAGATCACAGCGATTACAATGAGCAGTTCTTC. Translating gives CASSIDHSDYNEQFF.